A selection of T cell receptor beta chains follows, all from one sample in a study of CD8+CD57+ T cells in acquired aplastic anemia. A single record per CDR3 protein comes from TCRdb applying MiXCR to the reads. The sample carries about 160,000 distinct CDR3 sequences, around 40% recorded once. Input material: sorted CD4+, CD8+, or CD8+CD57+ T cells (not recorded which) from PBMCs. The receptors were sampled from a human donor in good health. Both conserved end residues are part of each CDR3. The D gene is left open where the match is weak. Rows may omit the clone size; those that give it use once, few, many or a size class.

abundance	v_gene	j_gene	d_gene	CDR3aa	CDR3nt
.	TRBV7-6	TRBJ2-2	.	CASSLEPEDTGELFF	TGTGCCAGCAGCCTCGAGCCCGAGGACACCGGGGAGCTGTTTTTT
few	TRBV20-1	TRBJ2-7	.	CSASLGNGEQYF	TGCAGTGCTAGTTTAGGGAACGGCGAGCAGTACTTC
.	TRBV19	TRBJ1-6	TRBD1	CASSDRGNSPLHF	TGTGCCAGTAGCGACAGGGGGAATTCACCCCTCCACTTT
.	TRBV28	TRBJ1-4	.	CASTADIDPEKLFF	TGTGCCAGCACCGCGGACATCGATCCGGAAAAACTGTTTTTT
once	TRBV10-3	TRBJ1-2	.	CAISELVSTDYGYTF	TGTGCCATCAGTGAGTTGGTATCTACGGACTATGGCTACACCTTC
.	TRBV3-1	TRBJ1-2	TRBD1	CASSQEGTAVFGYTF	TGTGCCAGCAGCCAAGAGGGGACAGCCGTCTTTGGCTACACCTTC
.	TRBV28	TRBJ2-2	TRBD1	CASSSWTGSGRNTGELFF	TGTGCCAGCAGTTCTTGGACAGGGTCGGGGAGGAACACCGGGGAGCTGTTTTTT
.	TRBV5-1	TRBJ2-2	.	CVSSTRQVANTGELFF	TGCGTCAGCAGCACGAGACAGGTCGCGAACACCGGGGAGCTGTTTTTT
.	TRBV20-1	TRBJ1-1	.	CSARGKDRLINTEAFF	TGCAGTGCTAGAGGGAAGGACAGACTTATCAACACTGAAGCTTTCTTT
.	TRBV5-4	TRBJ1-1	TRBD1	CASSWDRGSNTEAFF	TGTGCCAGCAGCTGGGACAGGGGGTCGAACACTGAAGCTTTCTTT
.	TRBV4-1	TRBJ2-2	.	CASSWEGGRTGELFF	TGCGCCAGCAGCTGGGAAGGGGGTAGAACCGGGGAGCTGTTTTTT
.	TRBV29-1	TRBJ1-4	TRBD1	CSVSPGTGKEKLFF	TGCAGCGTTTCGCCCGGGACAGGGAAGGAAAAACTGTTTTTT
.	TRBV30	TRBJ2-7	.	CAWKLPGTTDTYEQYF	TGTGCCTGGAAGTTACCCGGGACGACGGATACCTACGAGCAGTACTTC
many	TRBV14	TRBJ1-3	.	CASSRNRDTLSGNTIYF	TGTGCCAGCAGTCGAAACCGGGACACGCTCTCTGGAAACACCATATATTTT
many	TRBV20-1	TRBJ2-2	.	CSAYLAGELFF	TGCAGTGCTTACCTCGCCGGGGAGCTGTTTTTT